This entry features one T cell receptor (beta chain) sequence. Primers: 60 Vbeta forward and 13 Jbeta reverse. Data came from immunoSEQ multiplex PCR; TCRdb stores just in-frame clones and leaves some out. The sample lists more than 95,000 clones; 10% to 15% were seen once. The sample comes from a study of cytomegalovirus exposure and HLA in healthy donors. Germline assignment: CDR1 LNHDA and CDR2 SQIVND (reference sequence). The CDR3 is 13 amino acids. V lost 2 bases, J lost 6 bases, and 10 bases lay in between. The receptor was isolated from a man aged 40-50 years in good health and CMV-seropositive. Source material: PBMCs. The gene calls are TRBV19 and TRBJ1-1; tentatively, D is TRBD1 (5 bases). CDR3 region: CASSIKGRAEAFF. DNA for the CDR3: TGTGCCAGTAGTATAAAGGGGAGGGCTGAAGCTTTCTTT.